These T cell receptor beta chains were read from a single sample in a study of blood T cell repertoires in COVID-19. Using immunoSEQ multiplex PCR, the repertoire was profiled, and TCRdb retains in-frame clones only, with some absent. The table lists roughly 83,000 clones, around nine tenths of them singletons. Sequencing input: peripheral blood. These receptors were collected from a man older than 75 with active or convalescent COVID-19. Both conserved end residues are part of each CDR3.

TRBV11-3	TRBJ1-4	CASSQNQQVNEKLFF
TRBV27	TRBJ1-5	CASSPDRAHGSNQPQHF
TRBV4-1	TRBJ1-4	CASSRPDRPTNEKLFF
TRBV6-1	TRBJ1-2	CASSEALRGFDGYTF
TRBV5-6	TRBJ1-1	CASTQGETEAFF
TRBV2	TRBJ1-2	CASSASDRRYGYTF
TRBV2	TRBJ2-1	CASGAGLGYNEQFF
TRBV5-1	TRBJ1-1	CASSLASGSLPAEAFF
TRBV28	TRBJ2-3	CASSRVMSTDTQYF
TRBV7-6	TRBJ2-1	CASSFGQGAPTFF
TRBV4-2	TRBJ2-4	CASPLGTEKNIQYF
TRBV25-1	TRBJ2-4	CASSEAIRGDIQYF
TRBV2	TRBJ1-2	CASSAQGQANYGYTF
TRBV19	TRBJ1-5	CASSPAPGNQPQHF
TRBV11-2	TRBJ2-3	CASSLSRERPDTQYF
TRBV6-4	TRBJ1-1	CASRAVGGVGTEAFF
TRBV11-3	TRBJ1-1	CASSPQLRGDTEAFF
TRBV7-6	TRBJ2-2	CASSTSTGGSLRNTGELFF
TRBV28	TRBJ1-4	CASSPGSTYEKLFF